The clone carrying this T cell receptor beta chain has more than one count but fewer than ten. The antigen is not known. The data were taken from a study of vaccination effects on CD4 cells after COVID-19. Germline lookup yields CDR1 SGDLS and CDR2 YYNGEE. The CDR3 extends over 16 amino acids. V lost 4 bases and J lost 0, with 14 bases in between. Study findings and constraints: Within healthy vaccinees, only 1 of 255 vaccine-induced clones displayed cross-reactivity with common cold coronaviruses. Among infection- and vaccine-induced clones, marked clonal contraction occurred late after vaccination.

Culture lasted under 13 days before CD4+ T cell isolation. The cohort was immunized with two doses of either the BNT162b2 or mRNA-1273 vaccine. Prior SARS-CoV-2 infection was absent in the vaccine recipients, as shown by negative nucleocapsid antibodies. Using immunoSEQ multiplex PCR, the repertoire was profiled, and TCRdb retains in-frame clones only, with some absent. The sample holds about 73,000 clones; 73% are singletons and the top ten take approximately 2.2%. This specimen consisted of CD4+ T cells from PBMCs cultured without peptide, obtained after COVID-19 vaccination. The sequence was collected from a human donor who received a COVID-19 vaccine. The gene calls are TRBV9 and TRBJ1-3; D ambiguous. In DNA form, the CDR3 reads TGTGCCAGCAGCCCCGATCCATCGCCCTCTGGAAACACCATATATTTT. It is translated as CASSPDPSPSGNTIYF. Together with reference TRBV9 and TRBJ1-3, the CDR3 gives the full variable domain: DSGVTQTPKHLITATGQRVTLRCSPRSGDLSVYWYQQSLDQGLQFLIQYYNGEERAKGNILERFSAQQFPDLHSELNLSSLELGDSALYFCASSPDPSPSGNTIYFGEGSWLTVV.